Below are 17 T cell receptor beta chains sequenced from a single sample in a study of CD8+CD57+ T cells in acquired aplastic anemia. Researchers used genomic DNA as the template to profile TCR beta VDJ and CDR3. TCRdb fed the reads into MiXCR, producing one record per CDR3 protein. The table has some 170,000 distinct CDR3 sequences, 45% to 55% seen once; the top ten hold 0.85% to 1.3%. CD8+CD57+ cell expansion had been shown by flow cytometry in patients chosen for sequencing. The sequenced sample consisted of sorted CD4+, CD8+, or CD8+CD57+ T cells (not recorded which) from PBMCs. The source is a human donor with aplastic anemia.

This clonotype came up many times. V usage is TRBV7-2 and J usage is TRBJ2-5, with D hard to call. With 5 bases removed from V and 0 bases from J, the gap between germline ends came to 13 bases. The CDR3 loop spans 15 amino acids. CDR1 SGHTA and CDR2 FQGNSA come from the germline V gene. CDR3 in DNA: TGTGCCAGCAGCGACAAAACAGCGTACCAAGAGACCCAGTACTTC. Protein: CASSDKTAYQETQYF.

This chain connects TRBV5-1 to TRBJ1-1; D might be TRBD1 (6 bases). Looked up from germline, CDR1 is SGHRS and CDR2 is YFSETQ. CDR3 length: 15 amino acids. The V and J ends lost 1 base and 3 bases respectively, with 13 bases between them. The CDR3 protein is CASSLMVRGHTEAFF. The CDR3 DNA sequence: TGCGCCAGCAGCTTGATGGTTCGGGGGCACACTGAAGCTTTCTTT. Using reference TRBV5-1 and TRBJ1-1 for the parts outside the CDR3, the full variable domain is KAGVTQTPRYLIKTRGQQVTLSCSPISGHRSVSWYQQTPGQGLQFLFEYFSETQRNKGNFPGRFSGRQFSNSRSEMNVSTLELGDSALYLCASSLMVRGHTEAFFGQGTRLTVV.

The rearrangement uses TRBV25-1 and TRBJ1-2; 8 bases line up with TRBD1. V gave up 8 bases and J gave up 1 base; unmatched junction bases: 6. Per germline, CDR1 MGHDK and CDR2 SYGVNS. This CDR3 spans 14 amino acids. The CDR3 DNA follows: TGTGCCAGCCGCGGACAGGGACTTAACTATGGCTACACCTTC. It is translated as CASRGQGLNYGYTF.

The chain couples TRBV5-1 to TRBJ1-6; D not certain. Trimming removed 1 base at V and 11 bases at J, with 13 bases between. Germline V CDR1 and CDR2: SGHRS, YFSETQ. This CDR3 has 14 amino acids. CDR3 DNA sequence: TGCGCCAGCAGCTTGACATCGGAGAGGGCACCCCTCCACTTT. This gives the protein CASSLTSERAPLHF.

This clonotype was detected only once. The V gene is TRBV20-1, the J gene TRBJ2-5; either TRBD1 or TRBD2 may supply D (6 bases each). Trimming took 6 bases from V and 2 from J, leaving 10 bases between them. Germline V CDR1 and CDR2: DFQATT, SNEGSKA (reference sequence). There are 12 residues in the CDR3. The CDR3 spells CSARGGQETQYF. Written as DNA, the CDR3 is TGCAGTGCCCGAGGGGGGCAAGAGACCCAGTACTTC.

This clonotype has more than one count but fewer than ten. V is TRBV12-3 or TRBV12-4 and J is TRBJ2-7; the match to TRBD1 covers 8 bases. The CDR3 runs 15 residues. V dropped 1 base and J dropped 3; count of bases not matched to a gene: 5. CDR3 sequence reads: CASSLGDRTNYEQYF. The CDR3 DNA follows: TGTGCCAGCAGTTTAGGGGACAGGACGAACTACGAGCAGTACTTC.

A word on this clonotype: Germline and junction disagree at one end, which may indicate a read error. The rearrangement joins TRBV20-1 to TRBJ2-5; 10 nucleotides agree with TRBD2. Germline V lookup: CDR1 DFQATT, CDR2 SNEGSKA (reference sequence). The CDR3 has 18 amino acids. CDR3 region: CSAPGGFEREGRSGTQCF. CDR3 in DNA: TGCAGTGCCCCCGGGGGGTTTGAGCGGGAGGGGAGGTCTGGGACCCAGTGCTTC.

V gene TRBV24-1 combines with J gene TRBJ2-3; D could derive from TRBD1 or TRBD2 (5 bases each). V was clipped by 3 bases and J by 4 bases, with 16 bases between them. CDR1 and CDR2 (germline): KGHDR, SFDVKD. The CDR3 runs to 16 residues. CDR3 bases: TGTGCCACCAGTGATCGAGGGGCGCAAGACTCAGATACGCAGTATTTT. It codes for CATSDRGAQDSDTQYF.

There are many counts of this clonotype. The V call is TRBV15, the J call TRBJ2-1; 8 positions match TRBD1. The CDR3 has 13 residues. Germline V gene lookup returns CDR1 LNHNV and CDR2 YYDKDF (reference sequence). Unmatched junction bases numbered 9, after V lost 11 bases and J lost 6 bases. CDR3 residues: CASALGQGNEQFF. CDR3 bases: TGTGCCTCCGCGTTAGGACAGGGCAATGAGCAGTTCTTC.

This clonotype appeared once. The rearrangement links TRBV20-1 to TRBJ2-7; D is possibly TRBD2 (7 bases). Trimming removed 6 bases at V and 6 bases at J, with 24 bases between. The CDR3 has 15 residues. Germline V gene sequence: CDR1 DFQATT, CDR2 SNEGSKA (reference sequence). CDR3 loop: CSASSQEGGSVEQYF. In nucleotides, the CDR3 is TGCAGTGCCAGCAGCCAAGAGGGGGGGTCTGTCGAGCAGTACTTC.

The genes are TRBV20-1 and TRBJ2-1, with a possible D match to TRBD2 (5 bases). CDR1 and CDR2 (germline): DFQATT, SNEGSKA (reference sequence). Between the trimmed V and J ends, which lost 3 bases and 1 base, there was a span of 10 bases. The CDR3 covers 14 residues. DNA for the CDR3: TGCAGTGCTAGCTCTCGGGAATCCTACAATGAGCAGTTCTTC. Its protein is CSASSRESYNEQFF.

The chain combines TRBV19 with TRBJ2-7; D gene ambiguous. V was clipped by 2 bases and J by 6 bases, with 8 bases between them. CDR1 LNHDA and CDR2 SQIVND come from the germline V gene (reference sequence). CDR3 length equals 12 residues. The CDR3 sequence: CASSIQFAEQYF. The CDR3 bases are TGTGCCAGTAGTATACAGTTTGCCGAGCAGTACTTC.

This clonotype occurred once. No conserved phenylalanine or tryptophan is present at the end of the CDR3, so a read error is the likely explanation. The chain joins TRBV14 to TRBJ2-2; D unresolved. Germline values: CDR1 SGHDN, CDR2 FVKESK. The CDR3 sequence is 13 residues long. The V gene lost 8 bases and the J gene lost 1 base, with 8 bases spanning the gap. CDR3 coding DNA: TGTGCCAGCGGGTCACGGAACACCGGGGAGCTGTTTTCT. Its protein is CASGSRNTGELFS.

This clonotype was detected many times. The V call is TRBV4-2, the J call TRBJ2-7; 8 bases are shared with TRBD2. Germline V gives CDR1 LGHNA, CDR2 YNFKEQ. The CDR3 is 14 residues long. With 0 bases clipped from V and 6 bases from J, the junction kept 4 bases outside the gene matches. CDR3 coding DNA: TGTGCCAGCAGCCAAGATCGGACTAGCCCCGAGCAGTACTTC. This translates into CASSQDRTSPEQYF.

This clonotype was picked up many times. The J gene is TRBJ2-2, the V gene TRBV19, with D possibly matching TRBD2 (5 bases). Germline CDR1 LNHDA, CDR2 SQIVND (reference sequence). The CDR3 is 14 amino acids. The V end lost 5 bases, the J end lost 4 bases, and 11 bases lay between the germline ends. The CDR3 DNA is TGTGCCAGTAGTCGGACTCCGGGCACCGGGGAGCTGTTTTTT. Its translation is CASSRTPGTGELFF.

This clonotype was detected ten times or more. The V gene is TRBV5-8, the J gene TRBJ2-7, with 8 bases identical to TRBD1. Germline V gives CDR1 SGHTS, CDR2 YDEGEE. The trim removed 3 bases at V and 5 bases at J, leaving 10 bases unmatched. CDR3 length: 15 amino acids. The CDR3 nucleotides are TGTGCCAGCAGCTCCCCGGGACAGGCTGGCAACGAGCAGTACTTC. Translation gives CASSSPGQAGNEQYF.

This clonotype was observed many times. The chain recombines TRBV11-2 with TRBJ1-3; unclear D gene. Germline V gives CDR1 SGHAT, CDR2 FQNNGV. The V end lost 5 bases, the J end lost 1 base, and 15 bases lay between the germline ends. This CDR3 is 16 amino acids long. The DNA for the CDR3 is TGTGCCAGCAGCAAACAGCCTCAAGTATCTGGAAACACCATATATTTT. Encoded protein: CASSKQPQVSGNTIYF.